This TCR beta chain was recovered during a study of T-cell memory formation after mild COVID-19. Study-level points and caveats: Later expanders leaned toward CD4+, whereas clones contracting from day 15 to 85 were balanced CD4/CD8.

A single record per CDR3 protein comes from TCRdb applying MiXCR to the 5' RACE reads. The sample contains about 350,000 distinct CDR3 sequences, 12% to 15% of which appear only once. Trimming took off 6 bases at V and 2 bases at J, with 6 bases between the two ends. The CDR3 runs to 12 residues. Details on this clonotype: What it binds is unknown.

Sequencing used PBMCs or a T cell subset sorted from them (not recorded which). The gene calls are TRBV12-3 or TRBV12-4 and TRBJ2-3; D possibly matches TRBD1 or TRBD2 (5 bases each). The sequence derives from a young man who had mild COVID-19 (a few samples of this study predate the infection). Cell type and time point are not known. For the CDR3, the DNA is TGTGCCAGCAGGGGACCCACAGATACGCAGTATTTT. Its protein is CASRGPTDTQYF.